A single sample is the source of the 12 T cell receptor beta chains below, sequenced in a study of blood T cell repertoires in COVID-19. The repertoire was sequenced with immunoSEQ multiplex PCR; TCRdb's copy has only in-frame clones and lacks some. The sample has approximately 220,000 clones, roughly 80% seen once; the top ten hold roughly 7.9%. The specimen sequenced was peripheral blood. The receptor source for this set is a woman of 80 years or more with acute or convalescent COVID-19.

This CDR3 is CATSDSGQGAGETQYF. In nucleotides, the CDR3 is TGTGCCACCAGTGATTCGGGACAGGGGGCAGGCGAGACCCAGTACTTC. This chain uses TRBV24-1 with TRBJ2-5; 12 bases match TRBD1. Unmatched junction bases numbered 5, after V lost 2 bases and J lost 5 bases. The CDR3 runs 16 residues. Germline loops: CDR1 KGHDR, CDR2 SFDVKD.

V is TRBV10-3 and J is TRBJ2-2; 8 bases line up with TRBD1. The CDR3 totals 17 residues. Germline CDR1 and CDR2: ENHRY and SYGVKD. The junction had 4 bases not matched to a gene; V was cut back by 0 bases and J by 1 base. This CDR3 is CAISESLQGGNTGELFF. The CDR3 DNA sequence: TGTGCCATCAGTGAGTCATTACAGGGGGGGAACACCGGGGAGCTGTTTTTT.

V gene TRBV7-8 combines with J gene TRBJ2-2; D might be TRBD1 (5 bases). Trimming removed 5 bases at V and 4 bases at J, with 14 bases between. CDR1 SGHVS and CDR2 FQNEAQ come from the germline V gene. The CDR3 extends over 15 amino acids. The CDR3 bases are TGTGCCAGCAGCCACCGGACAACCCGCACCGGGGAGCTGTTTTTT. Protein sequence: CASSHRTTRTGELFF.

This clone was recorded once. The rearrangement joins TRBV11-2 to TRBJ2-1, with D possibly TRBD1 on 5 matching bases. Germline assignment: CDR1 SGHAT and CDR2 FQNNGV. The CDR3 spans 15 residues. The V end was cut by 0 bases, the J end by 1 base, with 7 bases between. The CDR3 sequence: CASSLEGVSYNEQFF. In DNA, the CDR3 is TGTGCCAGCAGCTTAGAAGGGGTGTCCTACAATGAGCAGTTCTTC.

CDR3 nucleotides: TGCGCCAGCAGCCTTCGGCCAGGGGGAAACCCTGAAGCTTTCTTT. Residues: CASSLRPGGNPEAFF. This rearrangement joins TRBV5-1 to TRBJ1-1; TRBD1 matches 7 bases. The V and J ends lost 4 bases and 6 bases, in that order; junction bases with no gene match: 12. CDR3 length: 15 residues. The V gene's germline CDR1 is SGHRS and CDR2 YFSETQ.

V and J are TRBV19 and TRBJ2-7, with D hard to call. Germline V gene data show CDR1 as LNHDA and CDR2 as SQIVND (reference sequence). Trimming stripped 3 bases from V and 4 bases from J, with 19 bases between. The CDR3 is made up of 16 amino acids. DNA of the CDR3: TGTGCCAGTAGTATTACTTCGCAGGTTCGTACTTACGAGCAGTACTTC. Translated, it gives CASSITSQVRTYEQYF.

The gene calls are TRBV5-1 and TRBJ2-7; 9 nucleotides line up with TRBD2. V dropped 4 bases and J dropped 0; count of bases not matched to a gene: 5. This CDR3 contains 15 residues. Germline V lookup: CDR1 SGHRS, CDR2 YFSETQ. In DNA, the CDR3 is TGCGCCAGCAGCGTACAAGCGGGGGGCTCCTACGAGCAGTACTTC. It translates to CASSVQAGGSYEQYF.

The V gene is TRBV5-1, the J gene TRBJ2-3, with D possibly TRBD2 on 6 matching bases. The CDR3 covers 19 residues. Between the trimmed V and J ends, which lost 1 base and 0 bases, there was a span of 21 bases. Germline loops: CDR1 SGHRS, CDR2 YFSETQ. The DNA for the CDR3 is TGCGCCAGCAGCTTGAGTATGGTTCCCACGGGAGTCAGCACAGATACGCAGTATTTT. Protein: CASSLSMVPTGVSTDTQYF.

This rearrangement joins TRBV28 to TRBJ2-7; D is undetermined. There are 12 residues in the CDR3. Trimming took 4 bases from V and 3 from J, leaving 7 bases between them. The germline CDR1 and CDR2 sequences are MDHEN and SYDVKM. The CDR3 spells CASSSQVYEQYF. The CDR3 DNA sequence: TGTGCCAGCAGTTCCCAGGTCTACGAGCAGTACTTC. Full variable domain (outside the CDR3, taken from reference TRBV28 and TRBJ2-7): DVKVTQSSRYLVKRTGEKVFLECVQDMDHENMFWYRQDPGLGLRLIYFSYDVKMKEKGDIPEGYSVSREKKERFSLILESASTNQTSMYLCASSSQVYEQYFGPGTRLTVT.

The chain recombines TRBV30 with TRBJ2-2, with D possibly TRBD2 on 6 matching bases. From germline, CDR1 is GTSNPN and CDR2 SVGIG (reference sequence). The CDR3 consists of 13 residues. V shed 7 bases and J shed 2 bases, with 11 bases lying between them. The CDR3 protein is CASGTFNTGELFF. The CDR3 bases are TGTGCCTCCGGGACTTTTAACACCGGGGAGCTGTTTTTT.

This chain joins TRBV7-2 and TRBJ2-3; D unclear. Germline V gene data show CDR1 as SGHTA and CDR2 as FQGNSA. Trimming left V 5 bases short and J 0 bases short, with 12 bases between. This CDR3 has 15 amino acids. The CDR3 is CASSQGGQSTDTQYF. The CDR3 DNA follows: TGTGCCAGCAGCCAAGGTGGGCAGAGCACAGATACGCAGTATTTT. The whole variable domain, filled in from reference TRBV7-2 and TRBJ2-3, reads GAGVSQSPSNKVTEKGKDVELRCDPISGHTALYWYRQSLGQGLEFLIYFQGNSAPDKSGLPSDRFSAERTGGSVSTLTIQRTQQEDSAVYLCASSQGGQSTDTQYFGPGTRLTVL.

The J gene is TRBJ1-2, the V gene TRBV5-4; 7 bases are shared with TRBD1. CDR1 SGHNT and CDR2 YYREEE come from the germline V gene (reference sequence). V lost 1 base to trimming and J lost 3 bases; unmatched junction nucleotides: 0. CDR3 length: 13 residues. CDR3 coding DNA: TGTGCCAGCAGCTTGACAGGGGACTATGGCTACACCTTC. Amino acids: CASSLTGDYGYTF.